These 20 T cell receptor beta chains were all obtained from the same sample, sequenced in a study of blood T cell repertoires in COVID-19. The table came from immunoSEQ multiplex PCR; TCRdb's copy has only in-frame clones and leaves some out. Found here are some 310,000 clones, roughly 89% of them singletons; the top ten hold more than 0.85%. Material for sequencing was peripheral blood. All receptors come from a middle-aged woman with COVID-19, enrolled during active disease.

This chain uses TRBV7-2 with TRBJ1-1, with TRBD1 matching over 8 bases. The CDR3 has 14 amino acids. The ends lost 5 bases at V and 4 bases at J; junction bases unmatched: 6. Germline lookup yields CDR1 SGHTA and CDR2 FQGNSA. CDR3 loop: CASSTDRVSTEAFF. In DNA, the CDR3 is TGTGCCAGCAGCACGGACAGGGTGAGCACTGAAGCTTTCTTT.

V is TRBV6-7 and J is TRBJ1-2; 9 bases are shared with TRBD1. TRBV6-7 has ORF status, its function being uncertain. The CDR3 runs 13 residues. V was pared by 4 bases and J by 8 bases, with 5 bases of the junction left unmatched. CDR3 sequence: CASSWGQGQGYTF. CDR3 bases: TGTGCCAGCAGTTGGGGACAGGGTCAGGGCTACACCTTC.

The chain links TRBV6-5 to TRBJ2-5; 7 bases match TRBD2. CDR3 size: 14 residues. Germline V gene data show CDR1 as MNHEY and CDR2 as SVGAGI. With 8 bases clipped from V and 4 bases from J, the junction kept 10 bases outside the gene matches. The CDR3 nucleotides read TGTGCCAGCTCTAGCGGAACAAAGAGAGAGACCCAGTACTTC. Its protein is CASSSGTKRETQYF.

The chain combines TRBV28 with TRBJ1-1; 7 positions match TRBD1. Germline V gene lookup returns CDR1 MDHEN and CDR2 SYDVKM. The V and J ends lost 1 base and 1 base, in that order; junction bases with no gene match: 6. The CDR3 is made up of 16 amino acids. CDR3 amino acids: CASSLSTGFRNTEAFF. The CDR3 region has the DNA TGTGCCAGCAGTTTATCGACAGGGTTCAGGAACACTGAAGCTTTCTTT. Drawing the rest from reference TRBV28 and TRBJ1-1, the complete variable domain is DVKVTQSSRYLVKRTGEKVFLECVQDMDHENMFWYRQDPGLGLRLIYFSYDVKMKEKGDIPEGYSVSREKKERFSLILESASTNQTSMYLCASSLSTGFRNTEAFFGQGTRLTVV.

This sequence joins TRBV18 and TRBJ1-3; no firm D call. The CDR3 length is 15 residues. V was trimmed by 3 bases and J by 8 bases, leaving 17 bases between them. The V gene's germline CDR1 is KGHSH and CDR2 LQKENI. The DNA for the CDR3 is TGTGCCAGCTCACCTCCGGGAGGGAGGTTAGACACCATATATTTT. It translates to CASSPPGGRLDTIYF. The full variable domain, with the rest looked up from reference TRBV18 and TRBJ1-3, is NAGVMQNPRHLVRRRGQEARLRCSPMKGHSHVYWYRQLPEEGLKFMVYLQKENIIDESGMPKERFSAEFPKEGPSILRIQQVVRGDSAAYFCASSPPGGRLDTIYFGEGSWLTVV.

The chain joins TRBV4-3 to TRBJ2-5, with D perhaps TRBD2 (6 bases). Trimming cost V 3 bases and J 2 bases, with 13 bases left between them. The germline CDR1 and CDR2 sequences are LGHNA and YSLEER. The CDR3 is 15 residues long. In DNA, the CDR3 is TGCGCCAGCAGCCACTTTAGCGGATATCAAGAGACCCAGTACTTC. It codes for CASSHFSGYQETQYF.

V usage is TRBV2 and J usage is TRBJ1-5; TRBD1 aligns across 10 bases. CDR3 size: 15 residues. V shed 1 base and J 6 bases; nucleotides not matched to a gene: 3. Germline V gene sequence: CDR1 SNHLY, CDR2 FYNNEI. The CDR3 protein is CASSEGGQGTQPQHF. DNA of the CDR3: TGTGCCAGCAGTGAAGGGGGACAGGGGACTCAGCCCCAGCATTTT. Full variable domain (rest looked up from reference TRBV2 and TRBJ1-5): EPEVTQTPSHQVTQMGQEVILRCVPISNHLYFYWYRQILGQKVEFLVSFYNNEISEKSEIFDDQFSVERPDGSNFTLKIRSTKLEDSAMYFCASSEGGQGTQPQHFGDGTRLSIL.

This chain uses TRBV30 with TRBJ2-7; TRBD2 matches 9 bases. The germline V gene has CDR1 GTSNPN and CDR2 SVGIG (reference sequence). This CDR3 has 13 residues. Losses at the gene ends were 2 bases for V and 7 bases for J; bases not matched to a gene: 6. The CDR3 spells CAWSRLAGWEQYF. The CDR3 nucleotides read TGTGCCTGGAGTCGGCTAGCGGGGTGGGAGCAGTACTTC.

This clone was observed a few times. V is TRBV6-5 and J is TRBJ1-1, with TRBD1 matching over 7 bases. Germline loops: CDR1 MNHEY, CDR2 SVGAGI. The CDR3 length is 14 residues. The J segment lost 4 bases and the V segment lost 6 bases, leaving 8 bases of the junction unmatched. The CDR3 here is CASSNRGLSTEAFF. The CDR3 nucleotides are TGTGCCAGCAGCAACAGGGGTTTGAGCACTGAAGCTTTCTTT.

The chain combines TRBV4-1 with TRBJ1-1, with a tentative D call TRBD1 (5 bases). Germline loops: CDR1 MGHRA, CDR2 YSYEKL. This CDR3 region has 13 residues. Trimming took 4 bases from V and 5 from J, leaving 11 bases between them. The CDR3 DNA sequence: TGCGCCAGCAGCCTCGCCAGGGCGACTGAAGCTTTCTTT. It encodes CASSLARATEAFF.

The gene calls are TRBV2 and TRBJ2-7, with TRBD1 matching 7 bases. The CDR3 loop spans 15 amino acids. The germline V gene encodes CDR1 SNHLY and CDR2 FYNNEI. Unmatched junction bases numbered 7, after V lost 2 bases and J lost 3 bases. The CDR3 loop reads CASSEREGAYYEQYF. CDR3 bases: TGTGCCAGCAGTGAAAGAGAGGGGGCTTACTACGAGCAGTACTTC.

This sequence joins TRBV7-6 and TRBJ1-4; a possible D gene is TRBD1 (6 bases). V gave up 5 bases and J gave up 8 bases, with 18 bases separating them. Germline V gives CDR1 SGHVS, CDR2 FNYEAQ. This CDR3 contains 15 residues. In nucleotides, the CDR3 is TGTGCCAGCAGCCCCGCCAGGGGCTCTAGGGAAAAACTGTTTTTT. It translates to CASSPARGSREKLFF.

This sequence joins TRBV4-3 and TRBJ1-1; D is possibly TRBD1 (5 bases). The V end was cut by 0 bases, the J end by 7 bases, with 12 bases between. Per the germline V gene, CDR1 is LGHNA and CDR2 is YSLEER. This CDR3 spans 14 amino acids. The CDR3 region is CASSQEPGLFEAFF. In DNA, the CDR3 is TGCGCCAGCAGCCAAGAACCGGGACTTTTTGAAGCTTTCTTT.

This clone was picked up one time. The chain recombines TRBV29-1 with TRBJ2-2; 10 bases are a match to TRBD2. Trimming cost V 7 bases and J 6 bases; bases outside gene matches: 8. Germline values: CDR1 SQVTM, CDR2 ANQGSEA. The CDR3 sequence is 14 residues long. CDR3 residues: CSAAELAGAGELFF. The CDR3 coding sequence is TGCAGCGCGGCGGAGCTAGCGGGAGCCGGGGAGCTGTTTTTT.

The chain joins TRBV15 to TRBJ1-2; D uncertain. With 4 bases removed from V and 8 bases from J, the gap between germline ends came to 11 bases. Germline CDR1 LNHNV, CDR2 YYDKDF (reference sequence). This CDR3 region has 12 residues. CDR3 protein: CATSMDLGGYTF. CDR3 DNA: TGTGCCACCAGCATGGACTTAGGGGGCTACACCTTC.

J is TRBJ2-1 and V is TRBV5-1; D is possibly TRBD2 (5 bases). Germline V lookup: CDR1 SGHRS, CDR2 YFSETQ. V was cut by 4 bases and J by 5 bases, with 10 bases left in between. The length of the CDR3 is 13 residues. CDR3 residues: CASSPGSHNEQFF. The CDR3 nucleotides read TGCGCCAGCAGCCCGGGGTCCCACAATGAGCAGTTCTTC. Looking up the rest from reference TRBV5-1 and TRBJ2-1 gives the full variable domain: KAGVTQTPRYLIKTRGQQVTLSCSPISGHRSVSWYQQTPGQGLQFLFEYFSETQRNKGNFPGRFSGRQFSNSRSEMNVSTLELGDSALYLCASSPGSHNEQFFGPGTRLTVL.

The chain is built from TRBV7-8 and TRBJ2-1; 10 bases are shared with TRBD2. The germline V gene encodes CDR1 SGHVS and CDR2 FQNEAQ. Trimming at V came to 1 base and at J to 1 base, leaving 7 bases not matched to a gene. CDR3 length: 18 amino acids. The CDR3 region is CASSLEGSGRMSYNEQFF. The CDR3 DNA reads TGTGCCAGCAGCTTAGAAGGTAGCGGGAGGATGTCCTACAATGAGCAGTTCTTC.

The CDR3 DNA reads as TGTGCCAGCAGCCAACGACAGGGGATAAACACTGAAGCTTTCTTT. It encodes CASSQRQGINTEAFF. The chain links TRBV2 to TRBJ1-1; 8 bases line up with TRBD1. Germline lookup yields CDR1 SNHLY and CDR2 FYNNEI. CDR3 length equals 15 residues. Unmatched junction bases numbered 8, after V lost 6 bases and J lost 2 bases.

This rearrangement joins TRBV5-1 to TRBJ1-5; TRBD1 might be the D (5 bases). With 1 base removed from V and 0 bases from J, the gap between germline ends came to 8 bases. The CDR3 is 15 amino acids. Germline-derived CDR1 and CDR2 are SGHRS and YFSETQ. In DNA, the CDR3 is TGCGCCAGCAGCTTGTCCGACAGTAGCAATCAGCCCCAGCATTTT. It specifies CASSLSDSSNQPQHF.

The chain joins TRBV29-1 to TRBJ2-3; 8 bases map to TRBD2. CDR3 length equals 15 residues. The V gene's germline CDR1 is SQVTM and CDR2 ANQGSEA. With 4 bases clipped from V and 5 bases from J, the junction kept 11 bases outside the gene matches. CDR3 sequence: CSVVSGLGRLDTQYF. The CDR3 nucleotides are TGCAGCGTTGTTTCGGGACTAGGCCGATTAGATACGCAGTATTTT.